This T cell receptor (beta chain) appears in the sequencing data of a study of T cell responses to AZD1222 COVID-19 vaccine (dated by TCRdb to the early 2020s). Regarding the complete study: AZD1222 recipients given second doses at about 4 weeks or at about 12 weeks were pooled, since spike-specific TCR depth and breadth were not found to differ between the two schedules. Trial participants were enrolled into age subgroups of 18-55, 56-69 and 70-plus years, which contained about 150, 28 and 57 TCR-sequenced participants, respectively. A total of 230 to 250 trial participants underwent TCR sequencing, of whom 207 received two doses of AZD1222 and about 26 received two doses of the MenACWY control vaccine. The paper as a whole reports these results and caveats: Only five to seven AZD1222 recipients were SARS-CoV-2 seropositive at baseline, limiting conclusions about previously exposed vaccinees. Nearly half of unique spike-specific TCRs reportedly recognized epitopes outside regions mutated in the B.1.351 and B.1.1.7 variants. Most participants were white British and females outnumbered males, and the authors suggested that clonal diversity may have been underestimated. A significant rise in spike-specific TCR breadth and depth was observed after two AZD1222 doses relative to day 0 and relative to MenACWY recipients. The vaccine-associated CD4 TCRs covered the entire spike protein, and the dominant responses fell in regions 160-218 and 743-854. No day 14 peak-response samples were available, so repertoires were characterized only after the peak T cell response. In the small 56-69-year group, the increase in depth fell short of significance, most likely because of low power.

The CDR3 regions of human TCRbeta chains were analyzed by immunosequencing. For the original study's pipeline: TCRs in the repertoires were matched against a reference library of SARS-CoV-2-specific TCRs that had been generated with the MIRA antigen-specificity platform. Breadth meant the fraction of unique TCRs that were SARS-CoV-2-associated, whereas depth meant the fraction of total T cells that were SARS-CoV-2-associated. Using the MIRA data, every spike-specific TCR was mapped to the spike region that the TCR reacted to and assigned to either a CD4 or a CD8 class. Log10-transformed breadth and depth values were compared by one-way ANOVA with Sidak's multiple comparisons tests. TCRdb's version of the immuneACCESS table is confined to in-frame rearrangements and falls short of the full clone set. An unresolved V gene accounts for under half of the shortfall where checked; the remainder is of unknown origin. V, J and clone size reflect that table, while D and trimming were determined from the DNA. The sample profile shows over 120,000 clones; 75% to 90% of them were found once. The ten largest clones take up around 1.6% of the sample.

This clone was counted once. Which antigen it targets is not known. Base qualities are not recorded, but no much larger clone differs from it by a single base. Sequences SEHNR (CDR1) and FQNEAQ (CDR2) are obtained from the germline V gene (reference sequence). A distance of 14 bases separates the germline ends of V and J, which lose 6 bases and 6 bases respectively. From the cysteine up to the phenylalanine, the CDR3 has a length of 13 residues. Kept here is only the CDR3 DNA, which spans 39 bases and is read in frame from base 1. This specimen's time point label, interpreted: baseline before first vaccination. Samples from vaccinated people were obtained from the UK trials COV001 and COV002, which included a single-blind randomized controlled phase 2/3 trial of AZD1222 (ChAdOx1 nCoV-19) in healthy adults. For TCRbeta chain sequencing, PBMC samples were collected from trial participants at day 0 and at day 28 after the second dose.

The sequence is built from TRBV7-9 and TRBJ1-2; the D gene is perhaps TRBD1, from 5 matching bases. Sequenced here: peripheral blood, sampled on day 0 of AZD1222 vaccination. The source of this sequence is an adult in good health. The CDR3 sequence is CASSSRQTHGYTF. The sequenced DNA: TGTGCCAGCAGTTCTCGACAGACGCATGGCTACACCTTC.